A single sample gave rise to the 30 T cell receptor beta chains below, sequenced in a study of blood T cells in healthy people across ages. Through a sample-barcoded 5' primer and a J-beta primer mix, a second PCR was run for roughly 7 to 12 cycles. Using its own MiXCR run on the 5' RACE reads, TCRdb lists one record per CDR3 protein. The profile shows 1.5 million to 2 million distinct CDR3 sequences, roughly 27% of them singletons. The sequenced sample consisted of blood. The origin of the receptors is a woman between 25 and 40 years old in good health.

Notes on this clonotype: Mismatch with germline at one junction end may stem from a read error. This chain uses TRBV18 with TRBJ2-2, with no clear D. CDR1 and CDR2 (germline): KGHSH, LQKENI. This CDR3 region has 16 residues. The chain's CDR3 is CANSPIQEAWDGELFF. The CDR3 bases are TGTGCCAACTCACCTATCCAAGAGGCCTGGGACGGGGAGCTGTTTTTT.

The chain joins TRBV20-1 to TRBJ2-4; 9 bases align to TRBD1. The junction had 6 bases not matched to a gene; V was cut back by 5 bases and J by 1 base. The CDR3 loop spans 15 amino acids. Looked up from germline, CDR1 is DFQATT and CDR2 is SNEGSKA (reference sequence). CDR3 sequence: CSAGDREEAKNIQYF. CDR3 in DNA: TGCAGTGCTGGGGACAGGGAAGAGGCCAAAAACATTCAGTACTTC.

This sequence joins TRBV5-1 and TRBJ1-2, with D unresolved. The CDR3 has 17 amino acids. Trimming left V 0 bases short and J 3 bases short, with 18 bases between. Germline V gives CDR1 SGHRS, CDR2 YFSETQ. CDR3 protein: CASSLAVGSLVDYGYTF. The CDR3 region has the DNA TGCGCCAGCAGCTTGGCCGTCGGATCCCTGGTGGACTATGGCTACACCTTC.

This sequence joins TRBV14 and TRBJ2-4; D is unclear. Germline V gives CDR1 SGHDN, CDR2 FVKESK. The CDR3 loop spans 15 amino acids. The germline V and J ends were trimmed by 2 bases and 13 bases, with 21 bases remaining between them. This CDR3 is CASSQTFGLYNEQYF. The CDR3 DNA is TGTGCCAGCAGCCAAACCTTTGGGCTATACAATGAGCAGTACTTC.

A few counts support this clonotype. The chain carries TRBV11-2 and TRBJ2-1, with D perhaps TRBD2 (6 bases). The V gene's germline CDR1 is SGHAT and CDR2 FQNNGV. The V and J ends lost 4 bases and 13 bases respectively, with 11 bases between them. The CDR3 totals 11 residues. DNA for the CDR3: TGTGCCAGCAGCTCCGGGACTCCACAGTTCTTC. Its protein is CASSSGTPQFF.

This clonotype appeared many times. V is TRBV27 and J is TRBJ2-1; 7 bases are a match to TRBD2. The CDR3 covers 12 residues. V dropped 3 bases and J dropped 7; count of bases not matched to a gene: 0. The V gene's germline CDR1 is MNHEY and CDR2 SMNVEV (reference sequence). DNA of the CDR3: TGTGCCAGCAGTTTCGGGGGGAATGAGCAGTTCTTC. Translating it yields CASSFGGNEQFF.

This clonotype was observed a few times. The chain is built from TRBV20-1 and TRBJ1-5, with 8 nucleotides matching TRBD1. V dropped 6 bases and J dropped 2; count of bases not matched to a gene: 6. The CDR3 loop spans 14 amino acids. The germline CDR1 and CDR2 sequences are DFQATT and SNEGSKA (reference sequence). CDR3 sequence reads: CSASRGQGNQPQHF. The CDR3, as DNA: TGCAGTGCAAGCCGGGGACAGGGCAATCAGCCCCAGCATTTT.

The chain is built from TRBV20-1 and TRBJ2-3; D is ambiguous. The V gene lost 4 bases and the J gene lost 5 bases, with 10 bases spanning the gap. The CDR3 is made up of 12 amino acids. From germline, CDR1 is DFQATT and CDR2 SNEGSKA (reference sequence). CDR3 sequence reads: CSANQIGDTQYF. CDR3 coding DNA: TGCAGTGCTAATCAGATCGGAGATACGCAGTATTTT.

This clonotype has a count of ten or more. J is TRBJ2-1 and V is TRBV18; 8 bases agree with TRBD1. This CDR3 contains 15 residues. Germline V CDR1 and CDR2: KGHSH, LQKENI. With V trimmed by 3 bases and J by 6 bases, 7 bases remained unmatched. CDR3 region: CASSPGGQVLNEQFF. Written as DNA, the CDR3 is TGTGCCAGCTCACCCGGGGGACAGGTGCTCAATGAGCAGTTCTTC.

The chain is built from TRBV5-1 and TRBJ2-5; 13 positions agree with TRBD2. Germline V lookup: CDR1 SGHRS, CDR2 YFSETQ. The CDR3 loop spans 16 amino acids. V shed 2 bases, J shed 3 bases, and the junction held 4 bases outside the gene matches. CDR3 sequence: CASSFGGTSGEETQYF. The CDR3 nucleotides are TGCGCCAGCAGCTTCGGTGGGACTAGCGGGGAAGAGACCCAGTACTTC.

This clonotype occurred many times. V gene TRBV5-1 combines with J gene TRBJ2-3, with D unclear. The CDR3 totals 12 residues. The germline CDR1 and CDR2 sequences are SGHRS and YFSETQ. V dropped 2 bases and J dropped 6 bases, with 7 bases sitting between them. The CDR3 reads CASSFPRDTQYF. The CDR3 nucleotides are TGCGCCAGCAGCTTCCCCAGGGATACGCAGTATTTT.

This clonotype was recorded many times. This chain uses TRBV7-2 with TRBJ2-5, with TRBD2 matching 13 bases. The CDR3 is 16 amino acids. V shed 5 bases, J shed 4 bases, and the junction held 7 bases outside the gene matches. Per the germline V gene, CDR1 is SGHTA and CDR2 is FQGNSA. For the CDR3, the DNA is TGTGCCAGCAGCCTGGGGGGACTAGCGGGATCAGAGACCCAGTACTTC. This encodes CASSLGGLAGSETQYF.

Concerning this clonotype: Mismatch with germline at one junction end may stem from a read error. The gene calls are TRBV5-1 and TRBJ2-7; 9 nucleotides align to TRBD1. The germline gives CDR1 SGHRS, CDR2 YFSETQ. The CDR3 has 16 residues. CDR3 loop: CVSSPGQGRTTYEQYF. Written as DNA, the CDR3 is TGCGTCAGCAGCCCCGGACAGGGGAGGACAACCTACGAGCAGTACTTC.

The rearrangement uses TRBV9 and TRBJ2-1; 10 positions agree with TRBD2. J lost 7 bases, V lost 4 bases, and 11 bases had no gene match. Germline V gives CDR1 SGDLS, CDR2 YYNGEE. There are 16 residues in the CDR3. The CDR3 sequence: CASSSRTSGGGNEQFF. CDR3 nucleotides: TGTGCCAGCAGCTCCCGGACTAGCGGAGGAGGGAATGAGCAGTTCTTC.

V usage is TRBV18 and J usage is TRBJ2-7; tentatively, D is TRBD1 (5 bases). Germline V gene data show CDR1 as KGHSH and CDR2 as LQKENI. CDR3 length equals 16 residues. V was shortened by 6 bases and J by 0 bases, with 18 bases between the two germline ends. CDR3 DNA sequence: TGTGCCAGCTCCTCCCTGGGGCCGACGAGCTCCTACGAGCAGTACTTC. Protein product: CASSSLGPTSSYEQYF.

This clonotype showed up just a few times. This rearrangement joins TRBV12-3 or TRBV12-4 to TRBJ1-2; D not resolved. This CDR3 has 12 residues. V lost 5 bases, J lost 7 bases, and 11 bases lay in between. The CDR3 spells CASSPAGRGYTF. As DNA, the CDR3 is TGTGCCAGCAGTCCCGCGGGCCGTGGCTACACCTTC.

The gene calls are TRBV29-1 and TRBJ2-7; no definite D call. This CDR3 has 13 residues. Per the germline V gene, CDR1 is SQVTM and CDR2 is ANQGSEA. Trimming left V 0 bases short and J 5 bases short, with 11 bases between. The CDR3 reads CSVEEPVTDEQYF. DNA for the CDR3: TGCAGCGTTGAAGAACCGGTGACCGACGAGCAGTACTTC.

This chain connects TRBV20-1 to TRBJ2-1; D unclear. Germline values: CDR1 DFQATT, CDR2 SNEGSKA (reference sequence). V dropped 3 bases and J dropped 0 bases, with 6 bases sitting between them. The CDR3 runs 13 residues. The CDR3 region has the DNA TGCAGTGCTAGTAGTGACTCCTACAATGAGCAGTTCTTC. Its translation is CSASSDSYNEQFF.

In this sample, this clonotype turned up a few times. The chain uses TRBV9 and TRBJ2-2; 9 nucleotides line up with TRBD1. Germline-derived CDR1 and CDR2 are SGDLS and YYNGEE. The junction had 11 bases not matched to a gene; V was cut back by 4 bases and J by 7 bases. The CDR3 is made up of 16 amino acids. CDR3 coding DNA: TGTGCCAGCAGCACCACCGGGACAGGGTATGGCGGGGAGCTGTTTTTT. Translation gives CASSTTGTGYGGELFF.

This rearrangement joins TRBV20-1 to TRBJ2-7; 8 bases align to TRBD2. V was clipped by 0 bases and J by 4 bases; unmatched bases: 11. This CDR3 comprises 16 residues. Germline V gene lookup returns CDR1 DFQATT and CDR2 SNEGSKA (reference sequence). CDR3 residues: CSARDSKSGGRYEQYF. The CDR3 bases are TGCAGTGCTAGAGATTCGAAGTCGGGAGGGCGATACGAGCAGTACTTC.

This clonotype appeared a single time. A much bigger clone sits one base away, suggesting this may be a read error. The V call is TRBV29-1, the J call TRBJ1-4, with 10 bases that match TRBD1. Trimming took 6 bases from V and 3 from J; bases not matched to a gene: 1. Germline assignment: CDR1 SQVTM and CDR2 ANQGSEA. CDR3 length equals 13 residues. CDR3 nucleotides: TGCAGCGTGGGGACAGGGGCTAATGAAAAACTGTTTTTT. The encoded protein is CSVGTGANEKLFF. Drawing the rest from reference TRBV29-1 and TRBJ1-4, the complete variable domain is SAVISQKPSRDICQRGTSLTIQCQVDSQVTMMFWYRQQPGQSLTLIATANQGSEATYESGFVIDKFPISRPNLTFSTLTVSNMSPEDSSIYLCSVGTGANEKLFFGSGTQLSVL.

This clonotype was found many times. The rearrangement links TRBV2 to TRBJ2-7, with D unresolved. The CDR3 is 15 amino acids. The germline V gene has CDR1 SNHLY and CDR2 FYNNEI. Trimming removed 6 bases at V and 0 bases at J, with 15 bases between. Here the CDR3 DNA reads TGTGCCAGCAGGGATGCAGCCTGGAGCTCCTACGAGCAGTACTTC. Translation: CASRDAAWSSYEQYF.

This clonotype was observed at least ten times. V usage is TRBV7-2 and J usage is TRBJ2-6; D remains ambiguous. Trimming cost V 5 bases and J 0 bases, with 17 bases left between them. This CDR3 region has 18 residues. From germline, CDR1 is SGHTA and CDR2 FQGNSA. CDR3 bases: TGTGCCAGCAGCCGTAGAAGACTTGGGCCCTCTGGGGCCAACGTCCTGACTTTC. It specifies CASSRRRLGPSGANVLTF. The whole variable domain, filled in from reference TRBV7-2 and TRBJ2-6, reads GAGVSQSPSNKVTEKGKDVELRCDPISGHTALYWYRQSLGQGLEFLIYFQGNSAPDKSGLPSDRFSAERTGGSVSTLTIQRTQQEDSAVYLCASSRRRLGPSGANVLTFGAGSRLTVL.

This clonotype was found many times. The chain links TRBV18 to TRBJ1-2; D is unclear. Germline values: CDR1 KGHSH, CDR2 LQKENI. This CDR3 contains 13 residues. Trimming stripped 2 bases from V and 4 bases from J, with 8 bases between. CDR3 sequence reads: CASSPGPLYGYTF. The CDR3 nucleotides are TGTGCCAGCTCACCAGGGCCGCTCTATGGCTACACCTTC.

This clonotype was recorded many times. The V and J genes are TRBV7-3 and TRBJ2-1; 7 bases fit TRBD1. Germline CDR1 SGHTA, CDR2 FQGTGA. The J segment lost 12 bases and the V segment lost 2 bases, leaving 4 bases of the junction unmatched. The CDR3 sequence is 12 residues long. In nucleotides, the CDR3 is TGTGCCAGCAGCTTACCGGGACAGCGGCAGTTCTTC. Translating gives CASSLPGQRQFF.

The CDR3 region is CASSQEEGLDGGTQYF. The CDR3 nucleotides read TGTGCCAGCAGCCAAGAAGAGGGGCTAGACGGGGGTACGCAGTATTTT. This chain connects TRBV4-2 to TRBJ2-3; a weak D match, TRBD2 (6 bases). Germline-derived CDR1 and CDR2 are LGHNA and YNFKEQ. The CDR3 spans 16 residues. Trimming stripped 0 bases from V and 8 bases from J, with 18 bases between.

About this clonotype itself: A much larger clone differs from this one at a single base, so this may be a read error. The chain has TRBV25-1 and TRBJ2-7; D gene uncertain. Germline CDR1 and CDR2: MGHDK and SYGVNS. Trimming removed 3 bases from V and 4 bases from J, with 16 bases in between. The CDR3 runs to 15 residues. CDR3 sequence: CASSDPEDPRYEQYF. In DNA, the CDR3 is TGTGCCAGCAGTGACCCAGAGGATCCCCGTTACGAGCAGTACTTC.

The chain links TRBV29-1 to TRBJ1-4, with D uncertain. This CDR3 is built from 11 residues. The V end lost 0 bases, the J end lost 15 bases, and 11 bases lay between the germline ends. In germline, CDR1 is SQVTM, CDR2 ANQGSEA. CDR3 amino acids: CSVEEDVEVFF. CDR3 coding DNA: TGCAGCGTTGAAGAGGACGTAGAAGTGTTTTTT.

This clonotype was detected only a few times. This chain connects TRBV2 to TRBJ1-2, with D uncertain. The CDR3 extends over 13 amino acids. Trimming took off 3 bases at V and 4 bases at J, with 9 bases between the two ends. In germline, CDR1 is SNHLY, CDR2 FYNNEI. This CDR3 reads CASSEVGSYGYTF. The CDR3 DNA reads as TGTGCCAGCAGTGAGGTCGGTAGCTATGGCTACACCTTC.

This clonotype showed up just a few times. The V and J genes are TRBV2 and TRBJ1-2; no clear D. CDR1 and CDR2 (germline): SNHLY, FYNNEI. V shed 7 bases and J shed 0 bases, with 9 bases lying between them. This CDR3 spans 13 amino acids. Written as DNA, the CDR3 is TGTGCCAGCATCCCGAACTCTAACTATGGCTACACCTTC. Its protein product is CASIPNSNYGYTF.